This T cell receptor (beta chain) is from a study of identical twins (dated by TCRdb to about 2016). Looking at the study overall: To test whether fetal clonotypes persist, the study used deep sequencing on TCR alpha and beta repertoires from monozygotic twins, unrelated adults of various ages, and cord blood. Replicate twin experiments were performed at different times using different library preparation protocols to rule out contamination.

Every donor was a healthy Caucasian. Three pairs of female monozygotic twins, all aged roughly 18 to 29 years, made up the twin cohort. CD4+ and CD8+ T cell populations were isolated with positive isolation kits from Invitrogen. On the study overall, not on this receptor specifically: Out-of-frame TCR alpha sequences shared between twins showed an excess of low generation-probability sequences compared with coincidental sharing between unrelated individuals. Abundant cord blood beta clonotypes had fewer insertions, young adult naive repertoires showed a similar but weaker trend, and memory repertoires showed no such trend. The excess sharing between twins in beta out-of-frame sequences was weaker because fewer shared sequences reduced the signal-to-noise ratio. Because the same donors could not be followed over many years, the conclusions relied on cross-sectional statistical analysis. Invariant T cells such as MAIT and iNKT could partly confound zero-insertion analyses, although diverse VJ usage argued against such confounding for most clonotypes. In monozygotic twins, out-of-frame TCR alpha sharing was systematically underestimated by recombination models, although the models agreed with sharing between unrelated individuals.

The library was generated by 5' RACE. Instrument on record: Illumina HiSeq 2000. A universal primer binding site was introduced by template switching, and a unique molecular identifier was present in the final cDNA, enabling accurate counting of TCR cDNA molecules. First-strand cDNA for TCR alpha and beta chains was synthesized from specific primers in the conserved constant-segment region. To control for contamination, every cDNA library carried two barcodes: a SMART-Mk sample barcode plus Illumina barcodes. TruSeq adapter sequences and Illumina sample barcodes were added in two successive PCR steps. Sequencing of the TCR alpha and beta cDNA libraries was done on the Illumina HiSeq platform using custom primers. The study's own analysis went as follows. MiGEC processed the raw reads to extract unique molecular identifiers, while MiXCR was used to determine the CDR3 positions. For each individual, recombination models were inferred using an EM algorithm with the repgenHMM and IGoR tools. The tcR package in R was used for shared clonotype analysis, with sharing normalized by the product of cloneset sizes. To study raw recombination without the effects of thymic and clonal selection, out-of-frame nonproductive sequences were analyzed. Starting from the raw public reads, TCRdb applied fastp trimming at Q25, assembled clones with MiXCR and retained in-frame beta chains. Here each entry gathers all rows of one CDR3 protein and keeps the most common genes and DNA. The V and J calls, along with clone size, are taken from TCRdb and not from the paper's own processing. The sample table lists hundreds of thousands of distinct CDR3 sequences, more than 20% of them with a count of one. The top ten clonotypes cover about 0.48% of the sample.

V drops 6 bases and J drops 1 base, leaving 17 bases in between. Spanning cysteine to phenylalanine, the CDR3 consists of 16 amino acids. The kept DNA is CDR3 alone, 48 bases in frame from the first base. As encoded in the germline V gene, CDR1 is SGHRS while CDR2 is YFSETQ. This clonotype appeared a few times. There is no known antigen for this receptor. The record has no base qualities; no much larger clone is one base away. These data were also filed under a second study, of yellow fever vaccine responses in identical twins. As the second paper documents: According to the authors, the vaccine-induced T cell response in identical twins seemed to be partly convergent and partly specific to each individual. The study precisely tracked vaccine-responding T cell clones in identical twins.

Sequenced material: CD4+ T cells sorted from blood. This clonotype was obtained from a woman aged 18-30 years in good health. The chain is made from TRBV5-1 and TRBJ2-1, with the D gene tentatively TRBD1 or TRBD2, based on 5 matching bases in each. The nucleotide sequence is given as TGCGCCAGCACCACTCGGGACCGAGGTTCCTACAATGAGCAGTTCTTC. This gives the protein CASTTRDRGSYNEQFF.